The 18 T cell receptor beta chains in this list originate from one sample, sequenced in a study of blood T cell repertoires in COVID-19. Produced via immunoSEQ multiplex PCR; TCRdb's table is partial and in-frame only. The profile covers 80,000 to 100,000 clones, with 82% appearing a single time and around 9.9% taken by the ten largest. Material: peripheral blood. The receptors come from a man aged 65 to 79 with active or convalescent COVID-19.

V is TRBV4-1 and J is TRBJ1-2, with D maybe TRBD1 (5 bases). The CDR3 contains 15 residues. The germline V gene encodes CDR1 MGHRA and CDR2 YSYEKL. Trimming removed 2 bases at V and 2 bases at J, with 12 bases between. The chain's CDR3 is CASSQPGLGNYGYTF. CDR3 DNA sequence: TGCGCCAGCAGCCAACCGGGACTTGGGAACTATGGCTACACCTTC.

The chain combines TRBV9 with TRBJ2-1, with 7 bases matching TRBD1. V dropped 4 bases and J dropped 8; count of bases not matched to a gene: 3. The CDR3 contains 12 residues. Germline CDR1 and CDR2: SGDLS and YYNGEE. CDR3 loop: CASSPTGDEQFF. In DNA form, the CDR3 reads TGTGCCAGCAGCCCTACAGGGGATGAGCAGTTCTTC.

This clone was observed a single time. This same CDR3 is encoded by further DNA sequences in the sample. The CDR3 region is CASSPPPGQGRYEQYF. The DNA for the CDR3 is TGTGCCAGCTCACCACCGCCGGGACAGGGGAGGTACGAGCAGTACTTC. This rearrangement joins TRBV18 to TRBJ2-7; 10 bases agree with TRBD1. V was clipped by 0 bases and J by 4 bases; unmatched bases: 6. Germline CDR1 KGHSH, CDR2 LQKENI. This CDR3 comprises 16 residues.

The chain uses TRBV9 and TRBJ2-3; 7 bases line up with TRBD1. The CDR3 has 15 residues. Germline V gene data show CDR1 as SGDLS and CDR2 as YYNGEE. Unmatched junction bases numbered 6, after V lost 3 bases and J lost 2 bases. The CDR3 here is CASSAWTGDTDTQYF. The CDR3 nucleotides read TGTGCCAGCAGCGCTTGGACAGGAGACACAGATACGCAGTATTTT.

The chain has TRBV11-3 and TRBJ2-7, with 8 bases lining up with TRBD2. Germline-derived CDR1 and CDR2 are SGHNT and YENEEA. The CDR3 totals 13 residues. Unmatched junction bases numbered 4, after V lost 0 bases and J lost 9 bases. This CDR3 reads CASSLDRGGTQYF. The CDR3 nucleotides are TGTGCCAGCAGCTTAGACCGGGGGGGAACGCAGTACTTC.

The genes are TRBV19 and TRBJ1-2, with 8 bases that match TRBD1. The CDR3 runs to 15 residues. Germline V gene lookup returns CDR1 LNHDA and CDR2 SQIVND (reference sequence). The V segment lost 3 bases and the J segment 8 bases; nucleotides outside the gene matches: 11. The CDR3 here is CASSILDRALRGYTF. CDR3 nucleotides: TGTGCCAGTAGTATTTTGGACAGGGCTCTGAGGGGCTACACCTTC.

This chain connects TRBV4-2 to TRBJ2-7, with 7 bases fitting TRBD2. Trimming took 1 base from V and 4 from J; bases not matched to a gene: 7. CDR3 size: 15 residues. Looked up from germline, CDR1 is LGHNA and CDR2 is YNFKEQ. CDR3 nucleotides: TGTGCCAGCAGCCAAGGGGCTGGCGGGGGTTACGAGCAGTACTTC. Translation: CASSQGAGGGYEQYF.

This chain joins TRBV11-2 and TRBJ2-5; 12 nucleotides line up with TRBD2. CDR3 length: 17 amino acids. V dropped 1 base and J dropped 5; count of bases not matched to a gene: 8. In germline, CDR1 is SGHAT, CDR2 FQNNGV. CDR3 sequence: CASSLGASGGARETQYF. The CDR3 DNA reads TGTGCCAGCAGCTTAGGGGCTAGCGGGGGGGCCAGGGAGACCCAGTACTTC.

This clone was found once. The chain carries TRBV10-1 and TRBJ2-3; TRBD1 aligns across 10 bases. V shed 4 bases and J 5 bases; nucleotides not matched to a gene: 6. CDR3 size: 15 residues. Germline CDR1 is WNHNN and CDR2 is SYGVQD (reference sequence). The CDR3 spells CASSAQTGGVDTQYF. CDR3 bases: TGCGCCAGCAGTGCCCAGACAGGGGGCGTAGATACGCAGTATTTT.

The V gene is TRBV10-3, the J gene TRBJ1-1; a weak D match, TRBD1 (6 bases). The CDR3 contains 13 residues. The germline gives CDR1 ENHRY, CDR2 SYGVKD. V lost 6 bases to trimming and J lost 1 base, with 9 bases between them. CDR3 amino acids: CAIRLQGNTEAFF. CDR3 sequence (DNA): TGTGCCATCAGGTTACAGGGGAACACTGAAGCTTTCTTT.

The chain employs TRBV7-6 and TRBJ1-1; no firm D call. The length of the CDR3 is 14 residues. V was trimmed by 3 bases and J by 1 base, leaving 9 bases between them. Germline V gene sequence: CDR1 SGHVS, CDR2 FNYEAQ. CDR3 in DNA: TGTGCCAGCAGCTTCCTGACGGGGAACACTGAAGCTTTCTTT. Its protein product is CASSFLTGNTEAFF.

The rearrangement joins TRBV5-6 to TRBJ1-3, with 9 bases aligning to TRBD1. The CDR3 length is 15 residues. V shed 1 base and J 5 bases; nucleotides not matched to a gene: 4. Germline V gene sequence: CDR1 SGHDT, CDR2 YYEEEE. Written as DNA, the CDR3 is TGTGCCAGCAGCTTGAGGGGGACAGGGAGAAACACCATATATTTT. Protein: CASSLRGTGRNTIYF.

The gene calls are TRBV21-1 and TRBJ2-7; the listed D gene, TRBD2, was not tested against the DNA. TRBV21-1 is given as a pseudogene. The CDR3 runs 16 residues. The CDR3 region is CASSSGGLGGDYEQYF. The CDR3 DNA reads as TGTGCCAGCAGCTCGGGCGGACTAGGAGGGGACTACGAGCAGTACTTC.

CDR3 nucleotides: TGTGCCAGTAGGGGACTAGCGGGGGGATCCGGGGAGCTGTTTTTT. It codes for CASRGLAGGSGELFF. V and J are TRBV19 and TRBJ2-2, with 15 bases aligning to TRBD2. The ends lost 6 bases at V and 6 bases at J; junction bases unmatched: 2. Germline CDR1 LNHDA, CDR2 SQIVND (reference sequence). CDR3 size: 15 residues.

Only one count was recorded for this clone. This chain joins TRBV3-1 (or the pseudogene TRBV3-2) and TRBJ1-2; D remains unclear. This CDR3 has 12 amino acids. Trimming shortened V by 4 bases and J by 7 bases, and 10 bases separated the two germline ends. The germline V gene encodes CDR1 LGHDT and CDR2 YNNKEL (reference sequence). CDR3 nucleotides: TGTGCCAGCAGCCGCCAAGACTTTGGCTACACCTTC. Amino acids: CASSRQDFGYTF.

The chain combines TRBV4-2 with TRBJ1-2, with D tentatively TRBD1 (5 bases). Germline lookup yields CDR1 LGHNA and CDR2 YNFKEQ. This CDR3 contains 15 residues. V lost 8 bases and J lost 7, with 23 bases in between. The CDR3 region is CASLPRGVRPGGYTF. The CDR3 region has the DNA TGTGCCAGCCTCCCGCGGGGGGTGCGTCCAGGTGGCTACACCTTC.

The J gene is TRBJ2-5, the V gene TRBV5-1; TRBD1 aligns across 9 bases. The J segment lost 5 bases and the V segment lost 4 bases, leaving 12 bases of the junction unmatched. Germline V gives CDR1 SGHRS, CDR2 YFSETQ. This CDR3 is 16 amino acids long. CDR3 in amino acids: CASSTGQGTVSETQYF. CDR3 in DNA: TGCGCCAGCAGCACGGGACAGGGAACGGTTTCGGAGACCCAGTACTTC.

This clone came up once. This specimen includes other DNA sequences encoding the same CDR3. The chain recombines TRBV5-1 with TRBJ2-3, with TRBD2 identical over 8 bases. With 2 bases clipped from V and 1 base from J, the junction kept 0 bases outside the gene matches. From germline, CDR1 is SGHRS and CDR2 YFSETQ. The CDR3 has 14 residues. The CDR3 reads CASSLAGGTDTQYF. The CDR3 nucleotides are TGCGCCAGCAGCTTAGCGGGGGGCACAGATACGCAGTATTTT.